This T cell receptor (beta chain) was recorded in a study of shared clonotypes between healthy human individuals. Study results and limitations: For sorted subsets, rarefaction showed incomplete sequencing despite large depth.

The repertoire was sequenced with immunoSEQ multiplex PCR; TCRdb's copy has only in-frame clones and lacks some. This table holds about 1.1 million clones, roughly 80% found once. To note about this clone: The antigen is unknown.

The CDR3 loop spans 13 amino acids. With 2 bases removed from V and 7 bases from J, the gap between germline ends came to 9 bases. Germline V CDR1 and CDR2: SGHRS, YFSETQ. J is TRBJ2-2 and V is TRBV5-1, with D unresolved. This clonotype was sampled from a man younger than 35 in good health. Some clones in this sample may be carry-over from other donors' samples. The specimen was memory CD4+ T cells from PBMCs. The subset here: CD45RA-negative fraction. In nucleotides, the CDR3 is TGCGCCAGCAGCTTTCGTGACGTCGGGGAGCTGTTTTTT. Translated: CASSFRDVGELFF.